This TCR beta chain was captured in a study of vaccination and CD4 T cells after COVID-19. Whole-study context: The convalescents were made up of six males and four females, two of whom were Hispanic. Study outcomes and limitations: SARS-CoV-2-reactive clonotype medians increased from roughly 21 to 40, not significantly.

The Oncomine TCR Beta short-read assay was applied to DNA of cultured CD4+ T cells. Each CDR3 protein is one row after TCRdb ran MiXCR on the PCR reads. Of several thousand distinct CDR3 sequences listed, roughly two fifths are singletons. Notes on this clonotype: Antigen unknown.

This CDR3 is built from 15 residues. Germline CDR1 and CDR2: KGHSH and LQKENI. V lost 2 bases, J lost 5 bases, and 15 bases lay in between. As to treatment: approximately nine-day PBMC culture with coronavirus spike peptide pools or control peptides (ViraFEST assay). CD4+ T lymphocytes from the unexposed donor were collected before the COVID-19 pandemic (2011-2018). Following expansion of antigen-specific T cells with peptide pools, ViraFEST then sequenced TCRs. Researchers challenged CD4+ T cells from unexposed donors with SARS-CoV-2 S/N and four cold-coronavirus spikes, cells permitting. The sequence was obtained from a human donor in good health. The chain joins TRBV18 to TRBJ1-2; D not certain. Material for sequencing was CD4+ T cells from blood, cultured in vitro. CDR3 in DNA: TGTGCCAGCTCACCAACAGAAATGGAAGTATATGGCTACACCTTC. Protein: CASSPTEMEVYGYTF.